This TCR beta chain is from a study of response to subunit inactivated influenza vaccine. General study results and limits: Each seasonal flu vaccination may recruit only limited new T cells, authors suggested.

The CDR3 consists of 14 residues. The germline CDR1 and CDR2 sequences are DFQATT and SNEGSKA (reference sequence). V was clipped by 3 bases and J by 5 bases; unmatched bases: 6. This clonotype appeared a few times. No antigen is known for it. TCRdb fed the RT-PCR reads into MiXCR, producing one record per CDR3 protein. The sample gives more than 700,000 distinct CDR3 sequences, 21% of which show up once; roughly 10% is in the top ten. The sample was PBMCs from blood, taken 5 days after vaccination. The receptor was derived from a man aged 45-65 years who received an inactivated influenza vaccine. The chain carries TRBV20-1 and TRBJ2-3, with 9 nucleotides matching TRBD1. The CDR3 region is CSARGQGSKDTQYF. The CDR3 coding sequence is TGCAGTGCTAGGGGACAGGGTTCAAAAGATACGCAGTATTTT.